The next 21 T cell receptor beta chains were all read from a single sample in a study of T cells after yellow fever vaccination. TCRdb used MiXCR to reprocess the 5' RACE reads, holding one entry per CDR3 protein. The sample lists about 58,000 distinct CDR3 sequences, approximately 5.5% occurring once. Specimen: PBMCs, either bulk or a sorted T-cell subset (CD4+, CD8+, memory, or dextramer-sorted; not recorded which), collected on the day of the yellow fever booster vaccination. The receptors shown here come from a man between 18 and 29 years old who received the YFV17D yellow fever vaccine.

In its sample, this clonotype was seen many times. The rearrangement links TRBV27 to TRBJ1-1; D gene uncertain. Trimming stripped 0 bases from V and 3 bases from J, with 8 bases between. CDR1 is MNHEY, CDR2 SMNVEV, per germline (reference sequence). The CDR3 contains 14 residues. The CDR3 DNA follows: TGTGCCAGCAGTTTATCGATAAGTTACACTGAAGCTTTCTTT. It specifies CASSLSISYTEAFF.

The chain recombines TRBV7-9 with TRBJ2-7, with no clear D. With 5 bases removed from V and 5 bases from J, the gap between germline ends came to 7 bases. CDR1 and CDR2 from the germline V gene are SEHNR and FQNEAQ (reference sequence). There are 11 residues in the CDR3. Written as DNA, the CDR3 is TGTGCCAGCAGCCAACGGGACGAGCAGTACTTC. Translated, it gives CASSQRDEQYF.

The chain couples TRBV7-9 to TRBJ2-2, with TRBD1 matching over 7 bases. CDR1 and CDR2 from the germline V gene are SEHNR and FQNEAQ (reference sequence). J lost 7 bases, V lost 1 base, and 3 bases had no gene match. CDR3 length equals 14 residues. The CDR3 loop is CASSLVRTGGELFF. CDR3 bases: TGTGCCAGCAGCTTAGTCCGGACAGGCGGGGAGCTGTTTTTT.

This clonotype turned up a few times. This chain connects TRBV7-6 to TRBJ2-2; D is ambiguous. The CDR3 totals 14 residues. From germline, CDR1 is SGHVS and CDR2 FNYEAQ. Trimming removed 4 bases at V and 9 bases at J, with 15 bases between. CDR3 in amino acids: CASSYGDRHRELFF. CDR3 in DNA: TGTGCCAGCAGCTACGGTGATCGACACCGGGAGCTGTTTTTT.

The chain's CDR3 is CATSDSLTGRNTGELFF. The CDR3 DNA follows: TGTGCCACCAGTGATTCGCTGACAGGGCGGAACACCGGGGAGCTGTTTTTT. The chain uses TRBV24-1 and TRBJ2-2, with 7 bases lining up with TRBD1. This CDR3 spans 17 amino acids. Germline lookup yields CDR1 KGHDR and CDR2 SFDVKD. V lost 2 bases, J lost 1 base, and 6 bases stayed unmatched.

This clonotype was found a few times. V usage is TRBV7-2 and J usage is TRBJ2-5; TRBD1 matches at 9 bases. CDR1 is SGHTA, CDR2 FQGNSA, per germline. Trimming took 3 bases from V and 5 from J; bases not matched to a gene: 4. The CDR3 covers 14 residues. The CDR3 spells CASSFNRGRETQYF. In DNA form, the CDR3 reads TGTGCCAGCAGCTTTAACAGGGGGCGGGAGACCCAGTACTTC.

This clonotype has a count of ten or more. This chain links TRBV7-9 with TRBJ2-2; D is possibly TRBD1 (6 bases). Trimming cost V 5 bases and J 5 bases, with 15 bases left between them. Germline loops: CDR1 SEHNR, CDR2 FQNEAQ (reference sequence). CDR3 size: 15 residues. CDR3 amino acids: CASSPPQGRTGELFF. CDR3 coding DNA: TGTGCCAGCAGCCCCCCACAGGGAAGGACCGGGGAGCTGTTTTTT.

This clonotype was observed a handful of times. The gene calls are TRBV5-1 and TRBJ2-2; D possibly corresponds to TRBD1 (5 bases). This CDR3 comprises 13 residues. In germline, CDR1 is SGHRS, CDR2 YFSETQ. Trimming stripped 5 bases from V and 5 bases from J, with 10 bases between. CDR3 in amino acids: CASSQGDTGELFF. Written as DNA, the CDR3 is TGCGCCAGCAGTCAAGGGGATACCGGGGAGCTGTTTTTT.

This clonotype was found many times. The chain links TRBV4-3 to TRBJ1-2, with D maybe TRBD1 (6 bases). The length of the CDR3 is 16 residues. Trimming pared 0 bases from V and 2 bases from J, leaving 13 bases between. The germline gives CDR1 LGHNA, CDR2 YSLEER. In nucleotides, the CDR3 is TGCGCCAGCAGCCAAGATCCGGGGGCACTAAACTATGGCTACACCTTC. This codes for CASSQDPGALNYGYTF.

This clonotype was counted many times. The chain couples TRBV6-1 to TRBJ2-1, with TRBD2 matching over 10 bases. Germline V CDR1 and CDR2: MNHNS, SASEGT. This CDR3 is 14 amino acids long. Germline trimming cut 6 bases from V and 6 bases from J; bases unmatched to any gene: 5. The CDR3 sequence: CASRSGGGANEQFF. In DNA form, the CDR3 reads TGTGCCAGCAGGAGCGGGGGGGGAGCCAATGAGCAGTTCTTC.

The rearrangement links TRBV3-1 to TRBJ1-3; D remains unclear. CDR1 is LGHDT, CDR2 YNNKEL, per germline (reference sequence). This CDR3 contains 13 residues. The V end was cut by 3 bases, the J end by 4 bases, with 7 bases between. In DNA, the CDR3 is TGTGCCAGCAGCCAGATAAGCGGAAACACCATATATTTT. As protein: CASSQISGNTIYF.

In the case of this clonotype: A clone one base away is much larger, so this may be a read error. V gene TRBV4-3 combines with J gene TRBJ2-2; the D gene is possibly TRBD2 (5 bases). This CDR3 region has 12 residues. CDR1 is LGHNA and CDR2 is YSLEER in the germline V gene. CDR3 in amino acids: CTSRRGTGELFF. CDR3 in DNA: TGCACCAGCCGTCGGGGTACCGGGGAGCTGTTTTTT.

This clonotype was counted between two and nine times. The chain recombines TRBV29-1 with TRBJ2-1; 8 bases align to TRBD1. The ends lost 4 bases at V and 2 bases at J; junction bases unmatched: 1. This CDR3 comprises 13 residues. Germline-derived CDR1 and CDR2 are SQVTM and ANQGSEA. The CDR3 spells CSVGTGPYNEQFF. The CDR3 DNA reads as TGCAGCGTTGGGACAGGGCCCTACAATGAGCAGTTCTTC.

This clonotype was counted between two and nine times. V gene TRBV6-5 combines with J gene TRBJ1-1; possible D gene TRBD1, 5 bases. CDR1 and CDR2 (germline): MNHEY, SVGAGI. This CDR3 contains 15 residues. The V end lost 6 bases, the J end lost 1 base, and 15 bases lay between the germline ends. The CDR3 loop reads CASRPPTGQNTEAFF. The CDR3 region has the DNA TGTGCCAGCAGACCTCCAACGGGGCAGAACACTGAAGCTTTCTTT.

Points on this clonotype: At one boundary the junction diverges from the germline segment, which might be a read error. The genes are TRBV7-9 and TRBJ2-6, with a possible D match to TRBD2 (5 bases). This CDR3 has 15 amino acids. CDR1 is SEHNR and CDR2 is FQNEAQ in the germline V gene (reference sequence). The CDR3 spells CASCLEGRGANVLTF. In DNA, the CDR3 is TGTGCCAGCTGCTTAGAGGGCCGTGGGGCCAACGTCCTGACTTTC.

In regard to this clonotype: A much larger clone is a single base away; this may be a read error. The V gene is TRBV20-1, the J gene TRBJ2-7; D gene uncertain. There are 14 residues in the CDR3. Trimming removed 4 bases at V and 3 bases at J, with 16 bases between. CDR1 DFQATT and CDR2 SNEGSKA come from the germline V gene (reference sequence). CDR3: CSAIEVRHYYEQYF. CDR3 sequence (DNA): TGCAGTGCTATCGAGGTTAGGCATTACTACGAGCAGTACTTC.

This clonotype was observed at least ten times. This sequence joins TRBV4-1 and TRBJ2-7; D not resolved. Deletions cut 0 bases from V and 6 bases from J, with 9 bases between. This CDR3 contains 13 residues. The germline gives CDR1 MGHRA, CDR2 YSYEKL. CDR3 amino acids: CASSQEAGFEQYV. CDR3 bases: TGCGCCAGCAGCCAAGAGGCCGGGTTCGAGCAGTACGTC.

This chain connects TRBV29-1 to TRBJ2-6, with 7 bases fitting TRBD2. CDR3 size: 13 residues. Germline CDR1 reads SQVTM; CDR2 reads ANQGSEA. CDR3 residues: CRRCGGPSLPLTF. CDR3 DNA: TGCAGGCGGTGCGGGGGACCATCCCTCCCTCTGACTTTC.

Here the CDR3 DNA reads TGTGCCAGCAGCTCAGGAAAATCGACAGGGTACGAGCAGTACTTC. This encodes CASSSGKSTGYEQYF. V and J are TRBV7-2 and TRBJ2-7; 7 bases agree with TRBD1. In germline, CDR1 is SGHTA, CDR2 FQGNSA. CDR3 size: 15 residues. The J segment lost 4 bases and the V segment lost 4 bases, leaving 10 bases of the junction unmatched.

The V call is TRBV28, the J call TRBJ2-4; D is possibly TRBD1 or TRBD2 (5 bases each). CDR3 size: 13 residues. V lost 9 bases and J 3 bases, leaving 12 bases between the germline ends. In germline, CDR1 is MDHEN, CDR2 SYDVKM. The CDR3 sequence is CASWGRDKNIQYF. The CDR3 DNA is TGTGCCAGTTGGGGCCGGGACAAAAACATTCAGTACTTC.

This clonotype was detected only a few times. The genes are TRBV29-1 and TRBJ2-7; possibly TRBD2 for D (6 bases). Germline values: CDR1 SQVTM, CDR2 ANQGSEA. This CDR3 spans 12 amino acids. The V gene lost 3 bases and the J gene lost 4 bases, with 10 bases spanning the gap. CDR3 region: CSVDWGEYEQYF. The CDR3 DNA is TGCAGCGTTGATTGGGGGGAGTACGAGCAGTACTTC.